One and the same sample provided the 22 T cell receptor beta chains below, sequenced in a study of cytomegalovirus exposure and HLA in healthy donors. The study ran its PCR with 60 Vbeta and 13 Jbeta primers. Produced via immunoSEQ multiplex PCR; TCRdb's table is partial and in-frame only. The sample includes some 96,000 clones. Sequenced input: PBMCs. All receptors come from a woman aged 30 to 39 in good health and CMV-seronegative.

This chain connects TRBV11-2 to TRBJ2-5; 16 bases agree with TRBD2. Trimming at V came to 4 bases and at J to 4 bases, leaving 3 bases not matched to a gene. CDR1 and CDR2 from the germline V gene are SGHAT and FQNNGV. CDR3 length: 16 residues. The CDR3 sequence is CASSWGLAGGTETQYF. CDR3 in DNA: TGTGCCAGCAGCTGGGGACTAGCGGGGGGGACAGAGACCCAGTACTTC.

This chain uses TRBV5-1 with TRBJ2-5; TRBD2 matches 10 bases. The CDR3 length is 15 residues. The V gene's germline CDR1 is SGHRS and CDR2 YFSETQ. Germline trimming cut 2 bases from V and 2 bases from J; bases unmatched to any gene: 3. CDR3 sequence reads: CASSLGLAVQETQYF. The CDR3 DNA follows: TGCGCCAGCAGCTTAGGACTAGCGGTACAAGAGACCCAGTACTTC.

The rearrangement uses TRBV2 and TRBJ2-7; D might be TRBD2 (5 bases). Germline CDR1 and CDR2: SNHLY and FYNNEI. Between the trimmed V and J ends, which lost 7 bases and 0 bases, there was a span of 7 bases. The CDR3 runs 12 residues. This CDR3 is CASKRSSYEQYF. For the CDR3, the DNA is TGTGCCAGCAAGCGGAGCTCCTACGAGCAGTACTTC.

The CDR3 sequence is CASSLDRQNYGYTF. CDR3 in DNA: TGTGCCAGCAGCTTAGACAGGCAGAACTATGGCTACACCTTC. The chain couples TRBV11-2 to TRBJ1-2; D call uncertain. Trimming cost V 0 bases and J 2 bases, with 7 bases left between them. Per the germline V gene, CDR1 is SGHAT and CDR2 is FQNNGV. The CDR3 covers 14 residues.

This sequence joins TRBV6-6 and TRBJ1-5; no reliable D call. The length of the CDR3 is 15 residues. V gave up 2 bases and J gave up 3 bases, with 11 bases separating them. The germline V gene has CDR1 MNHNY and CDR2 SVGAGI (reference sequence). The CDR3 coding sequence is TGTGCCAGCAGTTACCCGGGTAGCGTCAATCAGCCCCAGCATTTT. This translates into CASSYPGSVNQPQHF.

J is TRBJ2-2 and V is TRBV4-1, with 8 bases lining up with TRBD1. The ends lost 0 bases at V and 11 bases at J; junction bases unmatched: 8. From germline, CDR1 is MGHRA and CDR2 YSYEKL. The CDR3 contains 15 residues. This chain's CDR3 is CASSQDSGGWGELFF. The CDR3 DNA reads TGCGCCAGCAGCCAAGACTCAGGGGGCTGGGGAGAGCTGTTTTTT.

This chain connects TRBV27 to TRBJ1-5; D is ambiguous. This CDR3 is built from 14 residues. Germline CDR1 is MNHEY and CDR2 is SMNVEV (reference sequence). The V end was cut by 5 bases, the J end by 3 bases, with 11 bases between. The CDR3 loop is CASSAALDNQPQHF. CDR3 in DNA: TGTGCCAGCAGTGCCGCACTCGACAATCAGCCCCAGCATTTT.

The chain links TRBV28 to TRBJ2-7, with D possibly matching TRBD1 (5 bases). Deletions cut 4 bases from V and 1 base from J, with 14 bases between. Germline V gives CDR1 MDHEN, CDR2 SYDVKM. This CDR3 spans 15 amino acids. CDR3 sequence (DNA): TGTGCCAGCAGTTCGCAGGGCGAAGGGTCCTACGAGCAGTACTTC. This encodes CASSSQGEGSYEQYF.

The gene calls are TRBV2 and TRBJ1-1, with 11 bases matching TRBD1. The CDR3 is 18 residues long. Per the germline V gene, CDR1 is SNHLY and CDR2 is FYNNEI. The trim removed 0 bases at V and 4 bases at J, leaving 10 bases unmatched. Here the CDR3 reads CASSEALWDRGVSTEAFF. CDR3 nucleotides: TGTGCCAGCAGTGAAGCGCTTTGGGACAGGGGGGTGAGCACTGAAGCTTTCTTT.

The gene calls are TRBV6-5 and TRBJ2-1; 10 bases line up with TRBD2. In germline, CDR1 is MNHEY, CDR2 SVGAGI. The CDR3 totals 13 residues. The ends lost 8 bases at V and 12 bases at J; junction bases unmatched: 10. The CDR3 nucleotides read TGTGCCAGCTCCATAGCGGGAGGCCTTGGGCAGTTCTTC. Protein: CASSIAGGLGQFF.

The chain employs TRBV13 and TRBJ1-6; D remains ambiguous. This CDR3 has 17 amino acids. V was pared by 0 bases and J by 0 bases, with 9 bases between. Germline V gene lookup returns CDR1 PRHDT and CDR2 FYEKMQ (reference sequence). DNA for the CDR3: TGTGCCAGCAGCTTAGGACTCCGGAGCTCCTATAATTCACCCCTCCACTTT. It yields the protein CASSLGLRSSYNSPLHF.

The chain joins TRBV6-5 to TRBJ1-4; D remains unclear. V shed 2 bases and J shed 5 bases, with 6 bases lying between them. Germline loops: CDR1 MNHEY, CDR2 SVGAGI. This CDR3 region has 13 residues. Written as DNA, the CDR3 is TGTGCCAGCAGTTACAATAAAAATGAAAAACTGTTTTTT. This encodes CASSYNKNEKLFF.

The chain joins TRBV28 to TRBJ1-1; 7 positions agree with TRBD1. CDR1 MDHEN and CDR2 SYDVKM come from the germline V gene. Trimming took 3 bases from V and 5 from J; bases not matched to a gene: 3. This CDR3 region has 13 residues. The CDR3 nucleotides read TGTGCCAGCAGTTTTCAGGGGGAGACTGAAGCTTTCTTT. Residues: CASSFQGETEAFF.

The DNA for the CDR3 is TGTGCCAGCAGTGAAGTCCAGGGGCCCTACGAGCAGTACTTC. Amino acids: CASSEVQGPYEQYF. The genes are TRBV6-1 and TRBJ2-7; perhaps TRBD1 as D (6 bases). CDR3 size: 14 residues. Trimming took 1 base from V and 2 from J, leaving 9 bases between them. Germline assignment: CDR1 MNHNS and CDR2 SASEGT.

V usage is TRBV19 and J usage is TRBJ2-2, with D unclear. The CDR3 loop spans 15 amino acids. CDR1 and CDR2 from the germline V gene are LNHDA and SQIVND (reference sequence). Trimming took 3 bases from V and 0 from J, leaving 8 bases between them. CDR3 sequence reads: CASSIVGTNTGELFF. The CDR3 DNA is TGTGCCAGTAGTATTGTCGGTACGAACACCGGGGAGCTGTTTTTT.

The CDR3 spells CASSPGDRGFQETQYF. The CDR3 DNA reads TGCGCCAGCAGCCCAGGGGACAGGGGCTTTCAAGAGACCCAGTACTTC. This chain joins TRBV5-1 and TRBJ2-5; TRBD1 aligns across 10 bases. Per the germline V gene, CDR1 is SGHRS and CDR2 is YFSETQ. CDR3 length: 16 amino acids. V shed 4 bases and J 2 bases; nucleotides not matched to a gene: 8.

V gene TRBV2 combines with J gene TRBJ1-2, with 10 bases fitting TRBD1. CDR1 and CDR2 (germline): SNHLY, FYNNEI. Germline trimming cut 5 bases from V and 4 bases from J; bases unmatched to any gene: 7. The CDR3 has 15 amino acids. The CDR3 DNA sequence: TGTGCCAGCAGTCCCGGGGACAGGGGCGGCTATGGCTACACCTTC. Its protein product is CASSPGDRGGYGYTF.

V gene TRBV19 combines with J gene TRBJ2-7; the D gene is possibly TRBD1 (6 bases). V dropped 5 bases and J dropped 5 bases, with 10 bases sitting between them. The CDR3 covers 12 residues. Germline V gene sequence: CDR1 LNHDA, CDR2 SQIVND (reference sequence). CDR3 bases: TGTGCCAGTAGTTACAGGGACCACGAGCAGTACTTC. It is translated as CASSYRDHEQYF.

The chain recombines TRBV6-6 with TRBJ1-5; 10 positions agree with TRBD1. The germline V gene has CDR1 MNHNY and CDR2 SVGAGI (reference sequence). Germline trimming cut 5 bases from V and 10 bases from J; bases unmatched to any gene: 8. The CDR3 covers 14 residues. CDR3 amino acids: CASSPGTGVGPQHF. As DNA, the CDR3 is TGTGCCAGCAGTCCCGGGACAGGGGTAGGACCCCAGCATTTT.

The rearrangement joins TRBV18 to TRBJ2-7; weak D call: TRBD2 (6 bases). Germline values: CDR1 KGHSH, CDR2 LQKENI. The V end lost 2 bases, the J end lost 1 base, and 12 bases lay between the germline ends. The CDR3 runs to 15 residues. CDR3 protein: CASSPGEAGSYEQYF. In DNA form, the CDR3 reads TGTGCCAGCTCACCAGGGGAGGCAGGGTCCTACGAGCAGTACTTC.

The chain has TRBV6-4 and TRBJ2-2, with 8 bases matching TRBD2. CDR1 and CDR2 from the germline V gene are MRHNA and SNTAGT. V dropped 4 bases and J dropped 6; count of bases not matched to a gene: 7. The CDR3 sequence is 15 residues long. The CDR3 DNA sequence: TGTGCCAGCAGTGTGGGTCCGACTAGCGCCGGGGAGCTGTTTTTT. It specifies CASSVGPTSAGELFF.

The chain uses TRBV7-3 and TRBJ2-7; 9 bases agree with TRBD2. This CDR3 has 14 amino acids. The V and J ends lost 5 bases and 8 bases, in that order; junction bases with no gene match: 10. Germline V lookup: CDR1 SGHTA, CDR2 FQGTGA. The CDR3 region is CASSQMAAGGQQYF. CDR3 in DNA: TGTGCCAGCAGCCAGATGGCAGCGGGAGGCCAGCAGTACTTC.